The clone carrying this T cell receptor (beta chain) has more than one count but fewer than ten. The antigen is unknown. After removal of 1 base from V and 7 bases from J, the junction contained 6 bases not matched to a gene. CDR3 length: 15 residues. The germline V gene has CDR1 SEHNR and CDR2 FQNEAQ (reference sequence). The data originate from a study of CD8 T cells in ankylosing spondylitis. Study results and caveats: There were earlier reports of some motif variants in reactive arthritis synovial fluid and blood. Blood of patients with ankylosing spondylitis appeared to be characterized by a TCR beta motif of eight or nine highly homologous variants.

5'-RACE, quantitative and with molecular barcodes, yielded the TCR beta libraries. Each CDR3 protein is one row after TCRdb ran MiXCR on the 5' RACE reads. This sample carries some 700,000 distinct CDR3 sequences, around 19% of them seen once, and the ten largest clones take under 20%. The source of this sequence is a male donor with ankylosing spondylitis. The V gene is TRBV7-9, the J gene TRBJ2-2; TRBD2 matches 7 bases. The sequencing sample was made of blood, either unsorted or a sorted T cell fraction (not recorded which). Written as DNA, the CDR3 is TGTGCCAGCAGCTTAGAAGGACTAGAGGTCGGGGAGCTGTTTTTT. Residues: CASSLEGLEVGELFF.